A selection of T cell receptor beta chains follows, all from one sample in a study of OX40 agonist ivuxolimab in advanced cancers. Data came from immunoSEQ multiplex PCR; TCRdb stores just in-frame clones and leaves some out. The table includes around 50,000 clones, 80% to 95% detected once. This material consisted of CD4+ or CD8+ T cells sorted from blood, taken in a trial of the OX40 agonist ivuxolimab. The receptors derive from an adult with an advanced solid tumor such as melanoma, head and neck, liver or kidney cancer. Both conserved end residues are part of each CDR3. The D gene is left open where the match is weak. Clone size is stated in some rows and not others, as once, few, many or a class when expanded.

clone_size j_call v_call d_call cdr3_aa cdr3_nt
- TRBJ2-1 TRBV19 - CASRTSYNEQFF TGTGCCAGTAGGACGTCCTACAATGAGCAGTTCTTC
- TRBJ2-1 TRBV6-1 TRBD2 CASSESGLEQFF TGTGCCAGCAGTGAGTCGGGACTAGAACAGTTCTTC
- TRBJ1-5 TRBV28 - CASSRDSNQPQHF TGTGCCAGCAGCCGAGATAGCAATCAGCCCCAGCATTTT
- TRBJ1-2 TRBV5-6 - CASSLELRRGYGYTF TGTGCCAGCAGCTTGGAACTGCGCAGGGGATACGGCTACACCTTC
- TRBJ2-7 TRBV5-5 TRBD1 CASSLDRVGEQYF TGTGCCAGCAGCCTGGACAGGGTAGGCGAGCAGTACTTC
- TRBJ2-5 TRBV11-2 - CASSLDRQETQYF TGTGCCAGCAGCTTAGACAGACAAGAGACCCAGTACTTC
- TRBJ1-1 TRBV2 - CAIKIFTEAFF TGTGCCATCAAAATTTTCACTGAAGCTTTCTTT
- TRBJ1-2 TRBV6-4 - CASSDSAAGRSGYTF TGTGCCAGCAGTGACTCGGCGGCAGGGCGAAGTGGCTACACCTTC
- TRBJ2-7 TRBV28 TRBD1 CASSLQGVTYEQYF TGTGCCAGCAGTTTACAGGGGGTAACCTACGAGCAGTACTTC
- TRBJ1-2 TRBV7-9 TRBD1 CASSLGTGGFYGYTF TGTGCCAGCAGCTTAGGGACAGGGGGATTCTATGGCTACACCTTC
few TRBJ1-6 TRBV7-9 - CASSLSTDNSPLHF TGTGCCAGCAGCTTAAGTACCGATAATTCACCCCTCCACTTT
few TRBJ2-7 TRBV15 - CATSRVGTYEQYF TGTGCCACCAGCAGGGTGGGTACCTACGAGCAGTACTTC
once TRBJ2-7 TRBV28 - CASSFPGRDSYEQYF TGTGCCAGCAGTTTTCCCGGTAGAGACTCCTACGAGCAGTACTTC
- TRBJ1-2 TRBV9 - CASSPGTF TGTGCCAGCAGTCCAGGCACCTTC
- TRBJ1-2 TRBV27 - CTSTPAGANYGYTF TGTACCAGCACTCCGGCAGGCGCTAACTATGGCTACACCTTC
- TRBJ2-5 TRBV11-2 - CASSPLRQGLQETQYF TGTGCCAGCAGCCCCCTGCGACAGGGACTTCAAGAGACCCAGTACTTC
- TRBJ2-5 TRBV10-3 TRBD1 CAISVGQGTGETQYF TGTGCCATCAGTGTAGGACAGGGGACAGGGGAGACCCAGTACTTC
- TRBJ2-7 TRBV6-1 TRBD1 CASRGADRGYEQYF TGTGCCAGCAGGGGAGCGGACAGGGGCTACGAGCAGTACTTC
- TRBJ2-5 TRBV5-4 - CASSLGLETQYF TGTGCCAGCAGCTTGGGGTTAGAGACCCAGTACTTC
- TRBJ1-4 TRBV7-6 TRBD1 CASSVTTGGNEKLFF TGTGCCAGCAGCGTAACGACAGGGGGGAATGAAAAACTGTTTTTT
- TRBJ2-7 TRBV6-6 - CASSLLTESEQYF TGTGCCAGCAGCCTTTTGACCGAGAGCGAGCAGTACTTC
few TRBJ2-5 TRBV15 - CATSRPPRAQYF TGTGCCACCAGCAGGCCCCCTAGGGCCCAGTACTTC
- TRBJ2-1 TRBV28 TRBD1 CASTAGGTGGDNEQFF TGTGCCAGCACAGCCGGGGGTACAGGGGGCGACAATGAGCAGTTCTTC
- TRBJ2-1 TRBV5-8 - CASSFYNEQFF TGTGCCAGCAGCTTTTACAATGAGCAGTTCTTC
- TRBJ1-2 TRBV2 - CASSENSAAYGYTF TGTGCCAGCAGTGAGAACTCGGCAGCCTATGGCTACACCTTC
- TRBJ1-2 TRBV27 TRBD1 CASSRDREFNYGYTF TGTGCCAGCAGTAGGGACAGGGAATTTAACTATGGCTACACCTTC
- TRBJ2-2 TRBV14 - CASSDPGPVNTGELFF TGTGCCAGCAGTGACCCCGGGCCCGTGAACACCGGGGAGCTGTTTTTT
- TRBJ1-4 TRBV7-6 - CASGAAGSTNEKLFF TGTGCCAGCGGGGCAGCAGGATCAACTAATGAAAAACTGTTTTTT
- TRBJ2-3 TRBV7-9 TRBD2 CASSSPEAGGPSDTQYF TGTGCCAGCAGCTCCCCGGAAGCGGGGGGGCCCTCAGATACGCAGTATTTT
- TRBJ2-7 TRBV12-1 - CASSPSRDEQYF TGTGCCAGCAGCCCCAGTAGGGACGAGCAGTACTTC
- TRBJ1-5 TRBV19 TRBD1 CASRLGTGVSNQPQHF TGTGCCAGTAGGTTAGGGACAGGGGTGAGTAATCAGCCCCAGCATTTT
- TRBJ1-5 TRBV19 - CASSMFRQVNRGQPQHF TGTGCCAGTAGTATGTTCCGGCAGGTGAATCGCGGGCAGCCCCAGCATTTT
- TRBJ2-3 TRBV4-2 TRBD1 CASSQDSETGSDTQYF TGTGCCAGCAGCCAAGATTCTGAGACAGGGTCAGATACGCAGTATTTT
- TRBJ2-7 TRBV27 - CASSPREFLGEQYF TGTGCCAGCAGTCCGAGGGAGTTCCTAGGGGAGCAGTACTTC
- TRBJ2-3 TRBV11-2 TRBD2 CASSLGLAGGRTDTQYF TGTGCCAGCAGCTTAGGACTAGCGGGGGGACGCACAGATACGCAGTATTTT
- TRBJ2-5 TRBV6-5 TRBD1 CASSVTGEQETQYF TGTGCCAGCAGTGTGACAGGGGAGCAAGAGACCCAGTACTTC
- TRBJ2-5 TRBV10-3 TRBD2 CAIRASSGGSYQETQYF TGTGCCATCAGGGCCTCTAGCGGGGGTTCGTACCAAGAGACCCAGTACTTC
- TRBJ1-1 TRBV5-1 - CASSPQGGGTEAFF TGCGCCAGCAGCCCACAGGGAGGGGGGACTGAAGCTTTCTTT
- TRBJ2-3 TRBV2 - CASSEGREGTDTQYF TGTGCCAGCAGTGAGGGAAGGGAGGGCACAGATACGCAGTATTTT
- TRBJ2-7 TRBV5-4 - CASSFSGSAYEQYF TGTGCCAGCAGCTTTTCGGGCAGCGCCTACGAGCAGTACTTC
- TRBJ2-4 TRBV6-1 - CASSEGSRGGNIQYF TGTGCCAGCAGTGAAGGATCTAGGGGAGGAAACATTCAGTACTTC
- TRBJ1-1 TRBV9 - CASSPREWQNTEAFF TGTGCCAGCAGCCCCAGGGAATGGCAGAACACTGAAGCTTTCTTT
once TRBJ1-2 TRBV5-6 - CASSPLSETIYGYTF TGTGCCAGCAGCCCCCTGAGTGAGACCATCTATGGCTACACCTTC